A single sample is the source of the 29 T cell receptor beta chains below, sequenced in a study of vaccination and CD4 T cells after COVID-19. The time point: late sampling 161 to 241 days after vaccination in a few convalescent patients. TCRdb reprocessed the PCR reads via MiXCR and lists one record per CDR3 protein. Of just under 30,000 distinct CDR3 sequences in the sample, around 49% were seen once. Sequenced material: CD4+ T cells from blood, taken about 7 months after SARS-CoV-2 vaccination. These receptors all come from a human donor who had recovered from COVID-19.

The chain links TRBV20-1 to TRBJ2-7; 10 bases line up with TRBD2. V lost 8 bases and J lost 0; bases outside the gene matches: 7. The CDR3 is 14 amino acids. In germline, CDR1 is DFQATT, CDR2 SNEGSKA (reference sequence). The CDR3 spells CSYQAGGNSYEQYF. The CDR3 DNA reads as TGCAGTTATCAAGCGGGAGGGAACTCCTACGAGCAGTACTTC.

This clonotype has just one count. V and J are TRBV7-3 and TRBJ1-6, with TRBD1 identical over 10 bases. J lost 10 bases, V lost 4 bases, and 4 bases had no gene match. CDR3 length equals 14 residues. CDR1 SGHTA and CDR2 FQGTGA come from the germline V gene. CDR3 in amino acids: CASSSTGGGSPLHF. CDR3 DNA: TGTGCCAGCAGCTCGACAGGGGGCGGATCACCCCTCCACTTT. Combining the CDR3 with reference TRBV7-3 and TRBJ1-6 gives the whole variable domain GAGVSQTPSNKVTEKGKYVELRCDPISGHTALYWYRQSLGQGPEFLIYFQGTGAADDSGLPNDRFFAVRPEGSVSTLKIQRTERGDSAVYLCASSSTGGGSPLHFGNGTRLTVT.

This clonotype was counted between two and nine times. The chain recombines TRBV28 with TRBJ1-1; 7 bases are shared with TRBD1. This CDR3 region has 16 residues. V dropped 4 bases and J dropped 4; count of bases not matched to a gene: 12. Germline CDR1 MDHEN, CDR2 SYDVKM. CDR3 residues: CASSSPVRQGGTEAFF. As DNA, the CDR3 is TGTGCCAGCAGTTCCCCGGTACGACAGGGTGGCACTGAAGCTTTCTTT.

This clonotype was counted only a few times. The chain carries TRBV6-1 and TRBJ1-2; no clear D gene. Trimming cost V 7 bases and J 1 base, with 13 bases left between them. CDR1 is MNHNS and CDR2 is SASEGT in the germline V gene. The CDR3 covers 14 residues. DNA for the CDR3: TGTGCCAGCACCGTAGGAGGTATTAACTATGGCTACACCTTC. This encodes CASTVGGINYGYTF.

Only a few counts were recorded for this clonotype. This rearrangement joins TRBV1 to TRBJ1-2. TRBV1 is tagged as a pseudogene. The CDR3 spans 12 residues. This chain's CDR3 is CTSSQGHYGYTF. CDR3 DNA: TGCACCAGCAGCCAAGGACACTATGGCTACACCTTC.

This clonotype occurred a few times. The chain carries TRBV7-2 and TRBJ2-5, with D unclear. Per the germline V gene, CDR1 is SGHTA and CDR2 is FQGNSA. The CDR3 length is 13 residues. The V end lost 7 bases, the J end lost 5 bases, and 14 bases lay between the germline ends. CDR3 nucleotides: TGTGCCAGCAACCTTAATAGGGTGGAGACCCAGTACTTC. Protein: CASNLNRVETQYF.

This sequence joins TRBV20-1 and TRBJ2-7, with TRBD1 matching over 7 bases. The CDR3 is 14 amino acids. CDR1 is DFQATT and CDR2 is SNEGSKA in the germline V gene (reference sequence). CDR3 DNA sequence: TGCAGCCTCCGAGGGGGCCGAGACTCCTACGAGCAGTACTTC. As protein: CSLRGGRDSYEQYF.

V and J are TRBV28 and TRBJ2-1; TRBD2 matches 9 bases. The V gene end was trimmed by 7 bases and the J gene end by 4 bases; junction bases not matched to a gene: 8. Germline-derived CDR1 and CDR2 are MDHEN and SYDVKM. The CDR3 has 15 amino acids. In DNA form, the CDR3 reads TGTGCCAGCAACCCAGCGGGAGGCGCATACAATGAGCAGTTCTTC. Translated, it gives CASNPAGGAYNEQFF.

This clonotype turned up a few times. As DNA, the CDR3 is TGCAGTGCCGCCGGGACTAGCGGGAGAGTAACCGGGGAGCTGTTTTTT. This codes for CSAAGTSGRVTGELFF. The V gene is TRBV20-1, the J gene TRBJ2-2; 14 bases agree with TRBD2. CDR3 length: 16 amino acids. With V trimmed by 6 bases and J by 5 bases, 8 bases remained unmatched. Germline V gene sequence: CDR1 DFQATT, CDR2 SNEGSKA (reference sequence).

This rearrangement joins TRBV20-1 to TRBJ2-3; perhaps D is TRBD1 or TRBD2 (6 bases each). V dropped 0 bases and J dropped 6 bases, with 22 bases sitting between them. CDR1 is DFQATT, CDR2 SNEGSKA, per germline (reference sequence). This CDR3 has 17 residues. The CDR3 DNA reads TGCAGTGCTAGAGAGGGGCCAGGGACCGAAGGGGGGGATACGCAGTATTTT. Translation gives CSAREGPGTEGGDTQYF.

This chain links TRBV20-1 with TRBJ1-1; unclear D gene. Trimming took off 4 bases at V and 1 base at J, with 13 bases between the two ends. CDR3 size: 14 residues. Per the germline V gene, CDR1 is DFQATT and CDR2 is SNEGSKA (reference sequence). CDR3 in DNA: TGCAGTGCTACAGAGGGTGGCGGGAACACTGAAGCTTTCTTT. Residues: CSATEGGGNTEAFF.

This clonotype came up a few times. The rearrangement joins TRBV6-1 to TRBJ1-6; possible D gene TRBD1, 5 bases. The CDR3 sequence is 12 residues long. CDR1 and CDR2 from the germline V gene are MNHNS and SASEGT. The germline V and J ends were trimmed by 8 bases and 7 bases, with 9 bases remaining between them. The CDR3 region is CASRDGNSPLHF. The CDR3 DNA reads TGTGCCAGCCGGGACGGAAATTCACCCCTCCACTTT.

The chain uses TRBV7-3 and TRBJ2-3; D remains ambiguous. The germline V gene has CDR1 SGHTA and CDR2 FQGTGA. The V end was cut by 1 base, the J end by 2 bases, with 7 bases between. This CDR3 comprises 14 residues. The CDR3 here is CASSLIPDTDTQYF. The CDR3 DNA is TGTGCCAGCAGCTTAATCCCCGACACAGATACGCAGTATTTT.

This clonotype is a singleton in its sample. The chain combines TRBV20-1 with TRBJ1-1; D might be TRBD1 (5 bases). The CDR3 totals 15 residues. V gave up 1 base and J gave up 0 bases, with 12 bases separating them. Per germline, CDR1 DFQATT and CDR2 SNEGSKA (reference sequence). This CDR3 is CSARGGAGMNTEAFF. For the CDR3, the DNA is TGCAGTGCTAGAGGGGGCGCCGGGATGAACACTGAAGCTTTCTTT.

This clonotype was seen a handful of times. The chain links TRBV20-1 to TRBJ1-4; TRBD1 agrees at 8 bases. CDR1 is DFQATT, CDR2 SNEGSKA, per germline (reference sequence). CDR3 size: 17 residues. V gave up 0 bases and J gave up 8 bases; unmatched junction bases: 14. Here the CDR3 DNA reads TGCAGTGCTAGAGATCTTAGCGGAGGACAGGGATACGAAAAACTGTTTTTT. Encoded protein: CSARDLSGGQGYEKLFF.

This clonotype was observed a few times. V is TRBV7-8 and J is TRBJ2-3; D may be TRBD2 (5 bases). V lost 4 bases, J lost 5 bases, and 10 bases lay in between. Looked up from germline, CDR1 is SGHVS and CDR2 is FQNEAQ. The CDR3 has 13 residues. CDR3: CASSSQLGDTQYF. The CDR3 nucleotides are TGTGCCAGCAGCTCTCAACTAGGAGATACGCAGTATTTT.

This clonotype showed up just a few times. The chain employs TRBV10-3 and TRBJ2-1, with D perhaps TRBD1 (6 bases). Germline V gives CDR1 ENHRY, CDR2 SYGVKD. The CDR3 covers 16 residues. Trimming stripped 4 bases from V and 1 base from J, with 14 bases between. The CDR3 DNA reads as TGTGCCATCAGTGCCAGGGACACCGCTTCCTACAATGAGCAGTTCTTC. Translated, it gives CAISARDTASYNEQFF.

V and J are TRBV6-1 and TRBJ2-3; possibly TRBD2 for D (5 bases). V was trimmed by 2 bases and J by 4 bases, leaving 19 bases between them. Per germline, CDR1 MNHNS and CDR2 SASEGT. This CDR3 spans 17 amino acids. The CDR3 DNA is TGTGCCAGCAGTGAACCCCCGGGGAGCGAAGTTTCAGATACGCAGTATTTT. Translating it yields CASSEPPGSEVSDTQYF.

The rearrangement uses TRBV19 and TRBJ2-4; 8 bases agree with TRBD2. Germline loops: CDR1 LNHDA, CDR2 SQIVND (reference sequence). Trimming took 6 bases from V and 9 from J; bases not matched to a gene: 7. The CDR3 spans 13 residues. The CDR3 protein is CASSEGLDGIQYF. The CDR3 DNA reads as TGTGCCAGTAGCGAGGGACTAGATGGCATTCAGTACTTC.

The rearrangement joins TRBV4-1 to TRBJ2-3; maybe TRBD1 (6 bases). Trimming shortened V by 1 base and J by 1 base, and 15 bases separated the two germline ends. This CDR3 has 17 residues. Germline CDR1 reads MGHRA; CDR2 reads YSYEKL. The CDR3 here is CASSQGRWGRGTDTQYF. The CDR3 nucleotides read TGCGCCAGCAGCCAAGGACGATGGGGGCGAGGCACAGATACGCAGTATTTT.

The chain combines TRBV6-2 or TRBV6-3 with TRBJ2-1; TRBD2 might be the D (5 bases). CDR3 length: 15 residues. CDR1 MNHEY and CDR2 SVGEGT come from the germline V gene. V was pared by 5 bases and J by 9 bases, with 20 bases between. For the CDR3, the DNA is TGTGCCAGCAGTCCACTAGGCCGGACCAGTGGTGAGCAGTTCTTC. It codes for CASSPLGRTSGEQFF.

The gene calls are TRBV19 and TRBJ1-2; D perhaps matches TRBD1 (5 bases). The CDR3 is 14 residues long. Trimming removed 1 base at V and 8 bases at J, with 14 bases between. Germline loops: CDR1 LNHDA, CDR2 SQIVND (reference sequence). The DNA of the CDR3 is TGTGCCAGTAGTATAGTAGGGGCCCGCGGGGGCTACACCTTC. Translation gives CASSIVGARGGYTF.

The chain has TRBV10-3 and TRBJ1-2; no definite D call. CDR1 is ENHRY, CDR2 SYGVKD, per germline. The ends were cut back, 0 bases at V and 5 bases at J, with 10 bases in the middle. This CDR3 has 14 amino acids. CDR3 residues: CAISESLTLYGYTF. The CDR3 region has the DNA TGTGCCATCAGTGAGTCTTTGACATTATATGGCTACACCTTC.

This chain uses TRBV24-1 with TRBJ1-2; D might be TRBD1 (5 bases). Deletions cut 2 bases from V and 4 bases from J, with 16 bases between. The CDR3 totals 16 residues. Germline-derived CDR1 and CDR2 are KGHDR and SFDVKD. This CDR3 is CATSDSSSGTVYGYTF. The CDR3 bases are TGTGCCACCAGTGATTCCAGCAGTGGGACCGTCTATGGCTACACCTTC.

This clonotype occurred a few times. The chain combines TRBV19 with TRBJ1-5; D is perhaps TRBD1 (5 bases). The germline V and J ends were trimmed by 7 bases and 3 bases, with 22 bases remaining between them. Germline V CDR1 and CDR2: LNHDA, SQIVND (reference sequence). The CDR3 length is 17 residues. The DNA of the CDR3 is TGTGCCAGTACCTCCAGCCCAGGGACGGGGCCCAATCAGCCCCAGCATTTT. Protein sequence: CASTSSPGTGPNQPQHF.

The CDR3 sequence is CASSEGRTSGRDDEQFF. CDR3 DNA sequence: TGTGCCAGCAGTGAAGGGAGGACTAGCGGGAGAGACGATGAGCAGTTCTTC. The chain carries TRBV6-1 and TRBJ2-1; 13 positions match TRBD2. CDR1 is MNHNS and CDR2 is SASEGT in the germline V gene. The trim removed 1 base at V and 8 bases at J, leaving 8 bases unmatched. The CDR3 consists of 17 residues.

This chain joins TRBV7-9 and TRBJ2-7; TRBD1 aligns across 11 bases. The CDR3 is 15 amino acids. The ends lost 5 bases at V and 7 bases at J; junction bases unmatched: 10. Germline V gene sequence: CDR1 SEHNR, CDR2 FQNEAQ (reference sequence). CDR3 loop: CASSQEGQGAWEQYF. The CDR3 bases are TGTGCCAGCAGCCAGGAAGGACAGGGGGCTTGGGAGCAGTACTTC.

The CDR3 sequence: CASSIPGLAGDEQFF. The CDR3 DNA is TGTGCCAGCAGCATACCGGGACTAGCTGGGGATGAGCAGTTCTTC. The chain recombines TRBV7-8 with TRBJ2-1; TRBD2 aligns across 9 bases. This CDR3 contains 15 residues. The germline V gene encodes CDR1 SGHVS and CDR2 FQNEAQ. V lost 5 bases to trimming and J lost 8 bases; unmatched junction nucleotides: 10.

This chain links TRBV7-8 with TRBJ2-1; the match to TRBD2 covers 10 bases. Germline CDR1 SGHVS, CDR2 FQNEAQ. V was clipped by 1 base and J by 5 bases; unmatched bases: 5. CDR3 length: 16 amino acids. CDR3 residues: CASSLVGLAADNEQFF. As DNA, the CDR3 is TGTGCCAGCAGCTTAGTCGGACTAGCGGCTGACAATGAGCAGTTCTTC.